Each of the 22 T cell receptor beta chains below was sequenced from the same sample in a study of cytomegalovirus exposure and HLA in healthy donors. The PCR used 60 Vbeta and 13 Jbeta primers. The method was immunoSEQ multiplex PCR; TCRdb's version includes in-frame clones alone and lacks a portion of them. The profile shows 100,000 to 150,000 clones, approximately 79% of them singletons. The sequenced sample was PBMCs. The receptors were gathered from a man between 50 and 59 years old in good health and CMV-seropositive.

This clone was observed a few times. The J gene is TRBJ2-5, the V gene TRBV5-4, with a weak D call TRBD1 (6 bases). CDR3 length: 14 amino acids. Trimming cost V 0 bases and J 2 bases, with 8 bases left between them. Germline V gives CDR1 SGHNT, CDR2 YYREEE (reference sequence). CDR3 in DNA: TGTGCCAGCAGCTTGGAGGACAGTCAAGAGACCCAGTACTTC. It specifies CASSLEDSQETQYF.

CDR3 region: CAIRQQGMSTEAFF. The CDR3 DNA follows: TGTGCCATCAGACAACAGGGGATGTCCACTGAAGCTTTCTTT. This sequence joins TRBV10-3 and TRBJ1-1, with 7 bases aligning to TRBD1. The CDR3 totals 14 residues. V shed 6 bases and J 4 bases; nucleotides not matched to a gene: 8. The germline CDR1 and CDR2 sequences are ENHRY and SYGVKD.

This clone was recorded a few times. The rearrangement joins TRBV5-1 to TRBJ2-7; possibly TRBD2 for D (7 bases). Trimming removed 0 bases from V and 4 bases from J, with 17 bases in between. The germline gives CDR1 SGHRS, CDR2 YFSETQ. There are 16 residues in the CDR3. CDR3 coding DNA: TGCGCCAGCAGCTTGGGGGAAAGGCGGGGGCTGTACGAGCAGTACTTC. Amino acids: CASSLGERRGLYEQYF.

The chain has TRBV6-5 and TRBJ1-5; D remains ambiguous. The germline V gene has CDR1 MNHEY and CDR2 SVGAGI. The CDR3 consists of 12 residues. Trimming left V 2 bases short and J 7 bases short, with 6 bases between. The CDR3 here is CASSYAGQPQHF. The CDR3 DNA reads as TGTGCCAGCAGTTACGCAGGACAGCCCCAGCATTTT.

The chain recombines TRBV5-5 with TRBJ2-5; D is undetermined. The CDR3 spans 13 residues. Trimming took 0 bases from V and 5 from J, leaving 8 bases between them. The germline V gene has CDR1 SGHKS and CDR2 YYEKEE (reference sequence). The CDR3 loop is CASSLVPPETQYF. Written as DNA, the CDR3 is TGTGCCAGCAGCTTGGTCCCTCCTGAGACCCAGTACTTC. Full variable domain (remainder filled in from reference TRBV5-5 and TRBJ2-5): DAGVTQSPTHLIKTRGQQVTLRCSPISGHKSVSWYQQVLGQGPQFIFQYYEKEERGRGNFPDRFSARQFPNYSSELNVNALLLGDSALYLCASSLVPPETQYFGPGTRLLVL.

The chain combines TRBV2 with TRBJ1-2, with D possibly matching TRBD1 (5 bases). The V end lost 4 bases, the J end lost 4 bases, and 7 bases lay between the germline ends. CDR3 length: 12 residues. The germline CDR1 and CDR2 sequences are SNHLY and FYNNEI. This chain's CDR3 is CASSGQSYGYTF. CDR3 bases: TGTGCCAGCAGTGGACAGAGCTATGGCTACACCTTC.

This chain joins TRBV21-1 and TRBJ1-6; no DNA check was done on the table's D call, TRBD1. TRBV21-1 is a recognized pseudogene. The CDR3 is 17 residues long. CDR3 protein: CATPGQGFRGLNSPLHF. The DNA for the CDR3 is TGTGCCACCCCGGGACAGGGTTTTCGGGGACTTAATTCACCCCTCCACTTT.

The chain joins TRBV28 to TRBJ1-5; the match to TRBD1 covers 7 bases. In germline, CDR1 is MDHEN, CDR2 SYDVKM. After removal of 7 bases from V and 0 bases from J, the junction contained 9 bases not matched to a gene. The CDR3 has 16 amino acids. CDR3 DNA sequence: TGTGCCAGCAACCCTAAGACAGGGTTTAGCAATCAGCCCCAGCATTTT. It yields the protein CASNPKTGFSNQPQHF.

The chain uses TRBV19 and TRBJ1-5, with D perhaps matching TRBD1 (6 bases). This CDR3 has 14 amino acids. Trimming took 9 bases from V and 5 from J, leaving 17 bases between them. Germline V gene lookup returns CDR1 LNHDA and CDR2 SQIVND (reference sequence). DNA for the CDR3: TGTGCCAGCCAACTCCGGACAGCGGATCAGCCCCAGCATTTT. Protein sequence: CASQLRTADQPQHF.

This clone was found a few times. The gene calls are TRBV28 and TRBJ2-3; D is uncertain. The length of the CDR3 is 12 residues. The V end was cut by 3 bases, the J end by 4 bases, with 5 bases between. Germline loops: CDR1 MDHEN, CDR2 SYDVKM. In nucleotides, the CDR3 is TGTGCCAGCAGTTTTATGTCAGATACGCAGTATTTT. Encoded protein: CASSFMSDTQYF.

This clone was seen more than once but under ten times. The V gene is TRBV19, the J gene TRBJ1-4, with a weak D call TRBD1 (5 bases). V gave up 5 bases and J gave up 4 bases, with 11 bases separating them. The CDR3 runs 14 residues. CDR1 is LNHDA, CDR2 SQIVND, per germline (reference sequence). The CDR3 protein is CASSGQGLNEKLFF. CDR3 bases: TGTGCCAGTAGTGGGCAGGGTCTTAATGAAAAACTGTTTTTT.

The rearrangement joins TRBV15 to TRBJ2-3; 13 bases are a match to TRBD2. CDR1 and CDR2 (germline): LNHNV, YYDKDF (reference sequence). The V segment lost 3 bases and the J segment 1 base; nucleotides outside the gene matches: 7. The CDR3 runs 18 residues. The CDR3 DNA is TGTGCCACCAGCAGCCACGTTGGACTAGCGGGAGGCACAGATACGCAGTATTTT. Its protein is CATSSHVGLAGGTDTQYF. Together with reference TRBV15 and TRBJ2-3, the CDR3 gives the full variable domain: DAMVIQNPRYQVTQFGKPVTLSCSQTLNHNVMYWYQQKSSQAPKLLFHYYDKDFNNEADTPDNFQSRRPNTSFCFLDIRSPGLGDTAMYLCATSSHVGLAGGTDTQYFGPGTRLTVL.

This chain joins TRBV12-5 and TRBJ2-6, with 7 bases aligning to TRBD1. The V and J ends lost 2 bases and 0 bases, in that order; junction bases with no gene match: 4. Germline values: CDR1 LGHNT, CDR2 FRNRAP. The CDR3 has 17 residues. Written as DNA, the CDR3 is TGTGCTAGTGGTTTGACGGGACAGAGCTCTGGGGCCAACGTCCTGACTTTC. It yields the protein CASGLTGQSSGANVLTF. The whole variable domain, remainder taken from reference TRBV12-5 and TRBJ2-6, is DARVTQTPRHKVTEMGQEVTMRCQPILGHNTVFWYRQTMMQGLELLAYFRNRAPLDDSGMPKDRFSAEMPDATLATLKIQPSEPRDSAVYFCASGLTGQSSGANVLTFGAGSRLTVL.

This chain links TRBV10-1 with TRBJ2-3, with 10 bases that match TRBD1. This CDR3 is built from 15 residues. CDR1 is WNHNN, CDR2 SYGVQD, per germline (reference sequence). After removal of 7 bases from V and 4 bases from J, the junction contained 8 bases not matched to a gene. The CDR3 spells CASTTGTGEADTQYF. In nucleotides, the CDR3 is TGCGCCAGCACCACCGGGACAGGGGAAGCAGATACGCAGTATTTT.

The chain employs TRBV27 and TRBJ1-2; no clear D gene. CDR3 length equals 12 residues. The germline V gene encodes CDR1 MNHEY and CDR2 SMNVEV (reference sequence). The V gene lost 3 bases and the J gene lost 6 bases, with 8 bases spanning the gap. Here the CDR3 DNA reads TGTGCCAGCAGTTTGGATGGAGATGGCTACACCTTC. Translated: CASSLDGDGYTF.

This clone was seen more than once but under ten times. J is TRBJ2-1 and V is TRBV19, with a possible D match to TRBD2 (7 bases). Between the trimmed V and J ends, which lost 5 bases and 3 bases, there was a span of 20 bases. Germline CDR1 and CDR2: LNHDA and SQIVND (reference sequence). This CDR3 spans 17 amino acids. The CDR3: CASSPPGGGGNYNEQFF. In nucleotides, the CDR3 is TGTGCCAGTAGTCCTCCCGGGGGCGGGGGAAACTACAATGAGCAGTTCTTC.

The CDR3 region is CASSLLVQGANEKLFF. CDR3 DNA: TGTGCCAGCAGTTTATTGGTACAGGGGGCAAACGAAAAACTGTTTTTT. The chain employs TRBV27 and TRBJ1-4; TRBD1 agrees at 9 bases. The CDR3 contains 16 residues. Germline V gives CDR1 MNHEY, CDR2 SMNVEV (reference sequence). The V gene end was trimmed by 1 base and the J gene end by 8 bases; junction bases not matched to a gene: 8. Together with reference TRBV27 and TRBJ1-4, the CDR3 gives the full variable domain: EAQVTQNPRYLITVTGKKLTVTCSQNMNHEYMSWYRQDPGLGLRQIYYSMNVEVTDKGDVPEGYKVSRKEKRNFPLILESPSPNQTSLYFCASSLLVQGANEKLFFGSGTQLSVL.

The genes are TRBV2 and TRBJ1-5; possible D gene TRBD1, 6 bases. V was cut by 7 bases and J by 4 bases, with 17 bases left in between. Germline CDR1 is SNHLY and CDR2 is FYNNEI. The length of the CDR3 is 15 residues. CDR3 sequence: CASKQERTVNQPQHF. CDR3 nucleotide sequence: TGTGCCAGCAAACAGGAGAGGACAGTTAATCAGCCCCAGCATTTT.

The genes are TRBV7-9 and TRBJ1-3, with D perhaps TRBD1 (6 bases). Trimming removed 2 bases from V and 4 bases from J, with 9 bases in between. Germline V gene data show CDR1 as SEHNR and CDR2 as FQNEAQ (reference sequence). This CDR3 contains 14 residues. The CDR3 DNA sequence: TGTGCCAGCAGCTTACAGGGGTCCGGAAACACCATATATTTT. The encoded protein is CASSLQGSGNTIYF.

The chain employs TRBV19 and TRBJ1-1, with D possibly being TRBD1 (5 bases). Looked up from germline, CDR1 is LNHDA and CDR2 is SQIVND (reference sequence). V was trimmed by 6 bases and J by 1 base, leaving 6 bases between them. This CDR3 region has 12 residues. CDR3 DNA sequence: TGTGCCAGTAGAACAGGGAACACTGAAGCTTTCTTT. Amino acids: CASRTGNTEAFF.

DNA of the CDR3: TGCAGCGTTGATTATGGCGGGACTAGCGCCTACAATGAGCAGTTCTTC. Its protein product is CSVDYGGTSAYNEQFF. This chain links TRBV29-1 with TRBJ2-1; the match to TRBD2 covers 10 bases. CDR3 length: 16 amino acids. Looked up from germline, CDR1 is SQVTM and CDR2 is ANQGSEA. Trimming at V came to 3 bases and at J to 2 bases, leaving 7 bases not matched to a gene.

This chain links TRBV5-4 with TRBJ2-7, with TRBD1 as a possible D gene (5 bases). The CDR3 is 17 amino acids. CDR1 is SGHNT and CDR2 is YYREEE in the germline V gene (reference sequence). Trimming cost V 0 bases and J 0 bases, with 16 bases left between them. DNA for the CDR3: TGTGCCAGCAGCTTGGGGAATCGTGGGGCGAGCTCCTACGAGCAGTACTTC. Its protein product is CASSLGNRGASSYEQYF.